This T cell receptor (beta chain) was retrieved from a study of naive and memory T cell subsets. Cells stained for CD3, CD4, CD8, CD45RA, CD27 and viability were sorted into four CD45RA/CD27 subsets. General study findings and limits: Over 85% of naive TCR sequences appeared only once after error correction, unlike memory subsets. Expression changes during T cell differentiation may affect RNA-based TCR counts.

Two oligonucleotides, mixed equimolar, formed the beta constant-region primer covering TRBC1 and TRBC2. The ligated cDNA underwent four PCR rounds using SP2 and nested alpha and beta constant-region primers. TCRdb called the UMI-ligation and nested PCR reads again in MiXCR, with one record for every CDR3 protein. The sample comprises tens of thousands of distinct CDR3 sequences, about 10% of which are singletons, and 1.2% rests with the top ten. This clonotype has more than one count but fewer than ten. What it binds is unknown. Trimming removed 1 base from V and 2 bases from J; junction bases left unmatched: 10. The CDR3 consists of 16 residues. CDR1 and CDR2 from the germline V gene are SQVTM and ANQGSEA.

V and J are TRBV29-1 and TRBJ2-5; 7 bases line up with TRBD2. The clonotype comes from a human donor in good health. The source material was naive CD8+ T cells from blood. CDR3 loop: CSVEGYAGVDQETQYF. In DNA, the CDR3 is TGCAGCGTTGAAGGGTACGCGGGAGTCGATCAAGAGACCCAGTACTTC.